This TCR beta chain was profiled in a study of regulatory T cells in long-lasting Graves disease. Points from the study as a whole: Only a small sample size was used, which may have cut accuracy.

Combining iRepertoire HTBI primers with Arm-PCR of CDR3 regions, the authors built TCR beta libraries. One entry per CDR3 protein results from TCRdb running MiXCR on the multiplex PCR reads. The table lists 350,000 to 450,000 distinct CDR3 sequences, 15% of them singletons. For this clonotype: Antigen unknown. A much bigger clone sits one base away, suggesting this may be a read error.

Germline V gives CDR1 SGHAT, CDR2 FQNNGV. The CDR3 extends over 12 amino acids. Sample time point: newly diagnosed GD, antithyroid drugs for less than 3 months. PBMC-derived RNA was used for the TCR library. The data also belong to a second study, concerning T cells in Graves' hyperthyroidism and ophthalmopathy. That work states: Patients aged 18 to 65 with hyperthyroidism were newly diagnosed, with duration under 2 months.

Sequencing used peripheral blood mononuclear cells (PBMCs), obtained at new diagnosis, from a patient treated with antithyroid drugs. The chain carries TRBV11-2 and TRBJ1-3, with D perhaps TRBD1 (6 bases). This clonotype was sampled from a woman in her twenties or thirties with Graves disease. The CDR3 here is CASSPVRDTTYF. The CDR3 coding sequence is TGTGCCAGCAGTCCAGTACGGGACACCACATATTTT.